The text below deals with one T cell receptor beta chain. The antigen remains undetermined. With 8 bases removed from V and 4 bases from J, the gap between germline ends came to 12 bases. From germline, CDR1 is LNHDA and CDR2 SQIVND (reference sequence). This CDR3 is 13 amino acids long. These data are taken from a study of T cell clonotyping in hematopoietic cell transplantation. Regarding the study as a whole: Recipient TCR diversity dropped after transplant; expanded clonotypes rose from day 30 to 180. Higher Inverse Simpson Index values in graft donor and pretransplant recipient predicted broader posttransplant TCR diversity.

Generated by immunoSEQ multiplex PCR, the TCRdb table keeps only in-frame clones and is missing some. The table lists more than 40,000 clones, 95% of them singletons. V usage is TRBV19 and J usage is TRBJ1-3; D gene ambiguous. The specimen was peripheral blood mononuclear cells. The TCR sequence derives from a man in his thirties or forties in good health. Some clones in this sample may be carry-over from other donors' samples. The CDR3 DNA reads as TGTGCCAGTTGGGTAGGGTGGGGAAACACCATATATTTT. It specifies CASWVGWGNTIYF.